These 27 T cell receptor beta chains were sequenced from one sample in a study of blood T cells in healthy people across ages. With a J-beta primer mix and a sample-barcoded 5' primer, a second PCR ran 7 to 11 cycles. TCRdb reprocessed the 5' RACE reads via MiXCR and lists one record per CDR3 protein. Of around 320,000 distinct CDR3 sequences detected, roughly 26% appear once; the ten largest clones hold 29%. Sequencing was carried out using blood. Receptors were obtained from a woman aged 70-85 years in good health.

The rearrangement uses TRBV4-2 and TRBJ1-2; D gene unclear. CDR1 is LGHNA, CDR2 YNFKEQ, per germline. V was pared by 0 bases and J by 2 bases, with 10 bases between. The CDR3 is made up of 15 amino acids. This CDR3 is CASSQDYGGNYGYTF. The DNA of the CDR3 is TGTGCCAGCAGCCAAGATTACGGCGGAAACTATGGCTACACCTTC.

The chain recombines TRBV9 with TRBJ1-2; D is unclear. The CDR3 consists of 13 residues. CDR1 and CDR2 from the germline V gene are SGDLS and YYNGEE. V dropped 4 bases and J dropped 8 bases, with 15 bases sitting between them. This chain's CDR3 is CASSPPTVGGYTF. The DNA of the CDR3 is TGTGCCAGCAGCCCCCCCACCGTAGGCGGCTACACCTTC.

The chain uses TRBV20-1 and TRBJ2-7, with a possible D match to TRBD1 (6 bases). Germline CDR1 reads DFQATT; CDR2 reads SNEGSKA (reference sequence). The CDR3 extends over 11 amino acids. Trimming took 5 bases from V and 4 from J, leaving 9 bases between them. The CDR3: CSAYGQYEQYF. Here the CDR3 DNA reads TGCAGTGCTTATGGACAGTACGAGCAGTACTTC.

The rearrangement links TRBV12-3 or TRBV12-4 to TRBJ1-2; D uncertain. V was cut by 8 bases and J by 5 bases, with 15 bases left in between. The CDR3 sequence is 13 residues long. CDR3 amino acids: CASQIRPEYGYTF. The CDR3 region has the DNA TGTGCCAGCCAGATACGACCGGAGTATGGCTACACCTTC.

V gene TRBV6-2 or TRBV6-3 combines with J gene TRBJ1-5; D not resolved. Germline CDR1 MNHEY, CDR2 SVGEGT. The CDR3 loop spans 13 amino acids. V dropped 2 bases and J dropped 4 bases, with 6 bases sitting between them. In DNA form, the CDR3 reads TGTGCCAGCAGTTACAGGATTAATCAGCCCCAGCATTTT. Translated: CASSYRINQPQHF.

The V call is TRBV27, the J call TRBJ2-2; D uncertain. The germline CDR1 and CDR2 sequences are MNHEY and SMNVEV (reference sequence). This CDR3 has 13 amino acids. The ends were cut back, 6 bases at V and 4 bases at J, with 9 bases in the middle. The CDR3, as DNA: TGTGCCAGCAGAGAGGATACCACCGGGGAGCTGTTTTTT. This sequence encodes CASREDTTGELFF.

The J gene is TRBJ2-5, the V gene TRBV11-2; D gene unclear. The CDR3 contains 13 residues. Trimming took off 2 bases at V and 3 bases at J, with 7 bases between the two ends. Germline V gene lookup returns CDR1 SGHAT and CDR2 FQNNGV. In DNA, the CDR3 is TGTGCCAGCAGCTTAAGGCTAGAAGAGACCCAGTACTTC. Translating it yields CASSLRLEETQYF.

CDR3 loop: CASRFIQVSGNTIYF. CDR3 sequence (DNA): TGTGCCAGCAGGTTTATACAAGTCTCTGGAAACACCATATATTTT. This sequence joins TRBV7-9 and TRBJ1-3; D call uncertain. Germline V gene sequence: CDR1 SEHNR, CDR2 FQNEAQ (reference sequence). The CDR3 is 15 amino acids. V was pared by 6 bases and J by 0 bases, with 12 bases between.

This clonotype was found a few times. The V and J genes are TRBV7-2 and TRBJ2-5, with D possibly being TRBD2 (5 bases). With the DNA end fitting TRBJ2-1 better, the J assignment may be wrong. CDR1 is SGHTA, CDR2 FQGNSA, per germline. The length of the CDR3 is 15 residues. CDR3 DNA: TGTGCCAGCAGTAGGTCTTCTACTAGTTTCAATGAGCAGTTCTTC. Protein product: CASSRSSTSFNEQFF.

J is TRBJ2-1 and V is TRBV4-2; D is unclear. The J call may not be correct, given that the DNA end is closer to TRBJ2-5. The CDR3 loop spans 15 amino acids. The germline CDR1 and CDR2 sequences are LGHNA and YNFKEQ. CDR3 loop: CASSQDWAARETQYF. DNA for the CDR3: TGTGCCAGCAGCCAAGATTGGGCAGCTAGGGAGACCCAGTACTTC.

This clonotype was seen once. V and J are TRBV20-1 and TRBJ2-4, with TRBD2 matching 7 bases. Germline V gives CDR1 DFQATT, CDR2 SNEGSKA (reference sequence). The ends lost 3 bases at V and 9 bases at J; junction bases unmatched: 11. CDR3 length: 14 amino acids. The CDR3 here is CSASPGLVEGIQYF. The DNA of the CDR3 is TGCAGTGCTAGCCCCGGACTAGTTGAGGGCATTCAGTACTTC.

This clonotype appeared a few times. The V call is TRBV5-1, the J call TRBJ2-5; the D call may be TRBD1 or TRBD2 (5 bases each). The J call is uncertain, as TRBJ2-7 better fits the DNA end. Germline CDR1 is SGHRS and CDR2 is YFSETQ. The CDR3 is 18 residues long. The DNA for the CDR3 is TGCGCCAGCGTTCGGGCGCCTCTGGGGACCGATACACACTACGAGCAGTACTTC. This codes for CASVRAPLGTDTHYEQYF.

In regard to this clonotype: The junction departs from germline at one end; a sequencing error may be responsible. The chain couples TRBV28 to TRBJ2-7, with D possibly matching TRBD2 (6 bases). Germline V gene lookup returns CDR1 MDHEN and CDR2 SYDVKM. The CDR3 is 16 residues long. The DNA for the CDR3 is TGTGCCGGCAGTTTACATCTAGCGTTTTTGTCCTACGAGCAGTACTTC. Protein product: CAGSLHLAFLSYEQYF.

This clonotype has ten or more counts. The chain carries TRBV5-1 and TRBJ2-1; TRBD2 agrees at 12 bases. The germline gives CDR1 SGHRS, CDR2 YFSETQ. V was clipped by 4 bases and J by 7 bases; unmatched bases: 9. The CDR3 spans 16 residues. This chain's CDR3 is CASSPTTSGSGNEQFF. The DNA for the CDR3 is TGCGCCAGCAGCCCTACGACTAGCGGGAGTGGGAATGAGCAGTTCTTC.

The V gene is TRBV20-1, the J gene TRBJ1-6, with D hard to call. V was clipped by 3 bases and J by 6 bases, with 18 bases between them. CDR3 length: 16 amino acids. Germline loops: CDR1 DFQATT, CDR2 SNEGSKA (reference sequence). The CDR3 DNA reads TGCAGTGCTAGTGCTCAAACATCCCGCGGTAATTCACCCCTCCACTTT. Its translation is CSASAQTSRGNSPLHF.

The rearrangement links TRBV12-3 or TRBV12-4 to TRBJ2-6, with D perhaps matching TRBD1 (7 bases). The V gene lost 6 bases and the J gene lost 2 bases, with 14 bases spanning the gap. The CDR3 extends over 16 amino acids. CDR3: CASSSAGTAGANVLTF. The CDR3 DNA reads TGTGCCAGCAGCAGTGCGGGGACAGCTGGGGCCAACGTCCTGACTTTC.

This chain uses TRBV5-6 with TRBJ1-4; D possibly corresponds to TRBD1 (5 bases). V was shortened by 3 bases and J by 4 bases, with 10 bases between the two germline ends. Germline V CDR1 and CDR2: SGHDT, YYEEEE. This CDR3 is built from 14 residues. The CDR3 coding sequence is TGTGCCAGCAGCTCCCGGGGCCATAATGAAAAACTGTTTTTT. Amino acids: CASSSRGHNEKLFF. Drawing the rest from reference TRBV5-6 and TRBJ1-4, the complete variable domain is DAGVTQSPTHLIKTRGQQVTLRCSPKSGHDTVSWYQQALGQGPQFIFQYYEEEERQRGNFPDRFSGHQFPNYSSELNVNALLLGDSALYLCASSSRGHNEKLFFGSGTQLSVL.

The CDR3 DNA is TGTGCCAGCGGGCTGTTGGGGGAGCAGTACTTC. It translates to CASGLLGEQYF. The chain recombines TRBV6-2 or TRBV6-3 with TRBJ2-7; D gene ambiguous. CDR3 length equals 11 residues. Trimming removed 8 bases from V and 7 bases from J, with 12 bases in between. Germline V CDR1 and CDR2: MNHEY, SVGEGT.

This clonotype was detected only a few times. The J gene is TRBJ1-1, the V gene TRBV2, with D possibly matching TRBD1 (5 bases). The CDR3 consists of 15 residues. V lost 0 bases, J lost 3 bases, and 11 bases lay in between. The germline V gene has CDR1 SNHLY and CDR2 FYNNEI. CDR3 amino acids: CASSEALLGDTEAFF. CDR3 coding DNA: TGTGCCAGCAGTGAAGCGCTTTTAGGGGACACTGAAGCTTTCTTT.

The chain joins TRBV3-1 to TRBJ2-3; 7 nucleotides line up with TRBD2. This CDR3 is 15 amino acids long. The germline V gene encodes CDR1 LGHDT and CDR2 YNNKEL (reference sequence). The J segment lost 1 base and the V segment lost 7 bases, leaving 8 bases of the junction unmatched. The DNA of the CDR3 is TGTGCCAGCACCCAGATTAGCGGGCGCACAGATACGCAGTATTTT. This translates into CASTQISGRTDTQYF.

The rearrangement links TRBV20-1 to TRBJ1-1, with 8 nucleotides matching TRBD1. Trimming removed 6 bases from V and 1 base from J; junction bases left unmatched: 7. Looked up from germline, CDR1 is DFQATT and CDR2 is SNEGSKA (reference sequence). The CDR3 totals 14 residues. The CDR3 here is CSARDRRTNTEAFF. In DNA form, the CDR3 reads TGCAGTGCGAGGGACAGGAGAACGAACACTGAAGCTTTCTTT.

This clonotype was detected many times. The V gene is TRBV4-1, the J gene TRBJ1-6; tentative D call: TRBD1 (6 bases). CDR1 MGHRA and CDR2 YSYEKL come from the germline V gene. The germline V and J ends were trimmed by 0 bases and 7 bases, with 22 bases remaining between them. CDR3 length equals 19 residues. The CDR3 is CASSQEGALMMTENSPLHF. The CDR3 DNA reads as TGCGCCAGCAGCCAAGAGGGGGCCCTGATGATGACAGAGAATTCACCCCTCCACTTT.

The chain has TRBV27 and TRBJ1-1, with 9 positions matching TRBD1. V trimming: 3 bases; J trimming: 6 bases; junction bases outside the gene matches: 14. The CDR3 spans 17 residues. Germline V lookup: CDR1 MNHEY, CDR2 SMNVEV (reference sequence). The CDR3 reads CASSFRGPGQGKAEAFF. The CDR3 coding sequence is TGTGCCAGCAGTTTCCGGGGACCCGGACAGGGGAAGGCTGAAGCTTTCTTT.

This clonotype was detected ten times or more. The chain carries TRBV5-1 and TRBJ1-6; TRBD1 is a possible D gene (6 bases). The CDR3 is made up of 14 amino acids. V lost 2 bases, J lost 5 bases, and 8 bases lay in between. Germline CDR1 SGHRS, CDR2 YFSETQ. In DNA, the CDR3 is TGCGCCAGCAGCTTATCAGGGGATAATTCACCCCTCCACTTT. Its translation is CASSLSGDNSPLHF.

In this sample, this clonotype turned up a few times. The chain recombines TRBV27 with TRBJ2-5; a possible D gene is TRBD2 (5 bases). Matching the DNA end better, TRBJ2-7 makes the J call doubtful. The CDR3 totals 14 residues. CDR1 is MNHEY, CDR2 SMNVEV, per germline (reference sequence). The CDR3 DNA is TGTGCCAGCGTCCCGTATGAAGGGAGTTACGAGCAGTACTTC. It encodes CASVPYEGSYEQYF.

The genes are TRBV5-8 and TRBJ2-5; a possible D gene is TRBD1 (6 bases). The DNA end lines up better with TRBJ2-7; the J call may be wrong. The germline V gene has CDR1 SGHTS and CDR2 YDEGEE. The length of the CDR3 is 17 residues. The CDR3 spells CASSLHSATGITYEQYF. The CDR3 region has the DNA TGTGCCAGCAGCTTGCACTCGGCGACAGGCATTACCTACGAGCAGTACTTC.

This clonotype has only a few counts. The V call is TRBV12-3 or TRBV12-4, the J call TRBJ1-1; D is uncertain. CDR3 length: 12 amino acids. Trimming removed 6 bases from V and 11 bases from J, with 16 bases in between. This CDR3 reads CASSPSGRVAFF. In DNA, the CDR3 is TGTGCCAGCAGCCCGTCGGGAAGGGTTGCTTTCTTT.